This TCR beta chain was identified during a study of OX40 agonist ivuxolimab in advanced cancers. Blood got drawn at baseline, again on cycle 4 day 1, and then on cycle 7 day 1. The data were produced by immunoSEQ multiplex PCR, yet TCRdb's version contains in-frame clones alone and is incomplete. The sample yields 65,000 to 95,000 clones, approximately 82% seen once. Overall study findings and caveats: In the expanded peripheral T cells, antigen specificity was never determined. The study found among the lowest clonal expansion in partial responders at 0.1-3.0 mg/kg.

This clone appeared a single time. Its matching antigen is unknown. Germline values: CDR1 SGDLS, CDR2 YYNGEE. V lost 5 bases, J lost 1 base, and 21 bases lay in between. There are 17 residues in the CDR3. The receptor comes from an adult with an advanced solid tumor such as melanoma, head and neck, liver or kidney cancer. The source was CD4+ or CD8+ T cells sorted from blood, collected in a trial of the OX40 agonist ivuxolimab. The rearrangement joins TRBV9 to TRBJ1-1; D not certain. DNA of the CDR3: TGTGCCAGCAGGGACCTCGGGCCGACCAAGGGGAACACTGAAGCTTTCTTT. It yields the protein CASRDLGPTKGNTEAFF. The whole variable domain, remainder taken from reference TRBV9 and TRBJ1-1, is DSGVTQTPKHLITATGQRVTLRCSPRSGDLSVYWYQQSLDQGLQFLIQYYNGEERAKGNILERFSAQQFPDLHSELNLSSLELGDSALYFCASRDLGPTKGNTEAFFGQGTRLTVV.